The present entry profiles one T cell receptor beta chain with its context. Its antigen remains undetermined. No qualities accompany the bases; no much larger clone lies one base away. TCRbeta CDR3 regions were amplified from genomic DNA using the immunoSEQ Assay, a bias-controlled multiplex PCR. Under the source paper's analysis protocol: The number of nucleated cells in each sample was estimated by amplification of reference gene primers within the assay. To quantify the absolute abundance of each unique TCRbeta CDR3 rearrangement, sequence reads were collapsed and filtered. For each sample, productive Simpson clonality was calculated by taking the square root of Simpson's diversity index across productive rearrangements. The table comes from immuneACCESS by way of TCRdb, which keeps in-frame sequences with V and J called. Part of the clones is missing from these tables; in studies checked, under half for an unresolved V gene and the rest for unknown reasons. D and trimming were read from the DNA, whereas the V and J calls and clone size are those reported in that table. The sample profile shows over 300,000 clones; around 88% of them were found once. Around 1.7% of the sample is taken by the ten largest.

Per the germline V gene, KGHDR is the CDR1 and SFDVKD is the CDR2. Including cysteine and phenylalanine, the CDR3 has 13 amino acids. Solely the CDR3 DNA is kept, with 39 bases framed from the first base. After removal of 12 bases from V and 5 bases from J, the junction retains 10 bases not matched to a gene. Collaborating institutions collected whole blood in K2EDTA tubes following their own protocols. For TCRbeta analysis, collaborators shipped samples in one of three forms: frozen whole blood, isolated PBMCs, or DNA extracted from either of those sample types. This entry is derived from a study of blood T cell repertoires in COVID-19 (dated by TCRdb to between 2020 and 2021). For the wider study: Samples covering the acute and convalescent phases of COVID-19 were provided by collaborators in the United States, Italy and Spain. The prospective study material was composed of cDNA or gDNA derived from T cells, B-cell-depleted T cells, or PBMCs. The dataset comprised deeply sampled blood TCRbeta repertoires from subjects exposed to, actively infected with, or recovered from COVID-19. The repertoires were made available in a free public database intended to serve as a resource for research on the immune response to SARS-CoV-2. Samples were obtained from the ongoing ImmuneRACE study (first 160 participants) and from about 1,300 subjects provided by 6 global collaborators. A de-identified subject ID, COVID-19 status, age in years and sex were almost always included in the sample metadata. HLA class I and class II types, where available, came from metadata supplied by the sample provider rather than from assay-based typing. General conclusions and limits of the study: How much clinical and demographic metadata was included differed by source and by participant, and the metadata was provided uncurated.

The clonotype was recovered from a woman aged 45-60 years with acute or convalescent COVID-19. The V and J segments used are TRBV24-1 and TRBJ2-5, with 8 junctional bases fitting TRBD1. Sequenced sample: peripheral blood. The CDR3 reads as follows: CAVAQGAVETQYF. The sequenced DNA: TGTGCCGTCGCTCAGGGGGCAGTGGAGACCCAGTACTTC.